This T cell receptor beta chain stems from a study of T cell changes during pregnancy in multiple sclerosis. The V gene's germline CDR1 is SGDLS and CDR2 YYNGEE. Trimming removed 5 bases at V and 8 bases at J, with 16 bases between. The CDR3 is 13 residues long. Profiled with immunoSEQ multiplex PCR; TCRdb holds only in-frame clones, not every one. The sample has 40,000 to 50,000 clones; roughly nine tenths are singletons. Source: CD4+ T cells from peripheral blood mononuclear cells, taken in the first trimester of pregnancy. V and J are TRBV9 and TRBJ1-2; possible D gene TRBD1, 5 bases. This clonotype originated in a female donor with multiple sclerosis, enrolled in a pregnancy study. CDR3 nucleotide sequence: TGTGCCAGCAGTGCCACGGGAGGGGCCGGCTACACCTTC. Its translation: CASSATGGAGYTF.